The 9 T cell receptor beta chains given below trace back to one sample, sequenced in a study of OX40 agonist ivuxolimab in advanced cancers. Sequencing used immunoSEQ multiplex PCR; TCRdb keeps in-frame clones, though not all of them. There are 100,000 or so clones in the sample; under 95% occur only once, and 0.6% to 0.8% lies in the top ten. Sample: CD4+ or CD8+ T cells sorted from blood, taken in a trial of the OX40 agonist ivuxolimab. Every receptor here comes from an adult with an advanced solid tumor such as melanoma, head and neck, liver or kidney cancer.

This clone appeared a few times. The rearrangement joins TRBV5-1 to TRBJ2-5; no reliable D call. The V and J ends lost 0 bases and 5 bases respectively, with 11 bases between them. Germline values: CDR1 SGHRS, CDR2 YFSETQ. This CDR3 contains 14 residues. This CDR3 reads CASSLARVGETQYF. The CDR3 DNA follows: TGCGCCAGCAGCTTGGCTCGAGTGGGGGAGACCCAGTACTTC.

This clone showed up just once. J is TRBJ1-2 and V is TRBV10-3; tentatively, D is TRBD1 (6 bases). Trimming pared 4 bases from V and 8 bases from J, leaving 11 bases between. The CDR3 covers 12 residues. CDR1 is ENHRY and CDR2 is SYGVKD in the germline V gene. CDR3 protein: CAISVRGEGYTF. CDR3 bases: TGTGCCATCAGTGTCAGGGGTGAAGGCTACACCTTC.

This clone was detected once. V usage is TRBV5-4 and J usage is TRBJ2-7; maybe TRBD1 (9 bases). The CDR3 is 15 residues long. Germline V CDR1 and CDR2: SGHNT, YYREEE (reference sequence). V gave up 3 bases and J gave up 5 bases, with 18 bases separating them. CDR3 sequence: CASSSGGDRAHEQYF. The CDR3 DNA reads TGTGCCAGCAGCTCGGGGGGGGACAGGGCCCACGAGCAGTACTTC.

The chain carries TRBV18 and TRBJ1-1; 7 positions agree with TRBD1. This CDR3 contains 19 residues. Trimming took 4 bases from V and 0 from J; bases not matched to a gene: 17. Germline lookup yields CDR1 KGHSH and CDR2 LQKENI. CDR3 nucleotide sequence: TGTGCCAGCTCACTCTTGCTCGGACAGGAGGCCGACATGAACACTGAAGCTTTCTTT. Translating it yields CASSLLLGQEADMNTEAFF.

The CDR3 DNA reads TGTGCCAGTAGTATAGTTACAGGGGAAGGTGGCTACACCTTC. Translation: CASSIVTGEGGYTF. The chain couples TRBV19 to TRBJ1-2, with 7 nucleotides matching TRBD1. J lost 7 bases, V lost 1 base, and 6 bases had no gene match. The CDR3 spans 14 residues. Germline CDR1 reads LNHDA; CDR2 reads SQIVND (reference sequence).

The V and J genes are TRBV4-1 and TRBJ2-7, with 9 bases matching TRBD1. This CDR3 comprises 15 residues. Trimming at V came to 4 bases and at J to 5 bases, leaving 9 bases not matched to a gene. Germline assignment: CDR1 MGHRA and CDR2 YSYEKL. The CDR3 nucleotides read TGCGCCAGCAGCCCTGCCGGGACAGGGATCAACGAGCAGTACTTC. Protein: CASSPAGTGINEQYF.

CDR3 protein: CASSGGLAGSSYEQYF. The CDR3 DNA reads TGTGCCAGCAGTGGCGGACTAGCGGGGAGCTCCTACGAGCAGTACTTC. This sequence joins TRBV6-1 and TRBJ2-7; 12 bases align to TRBD2. Unmatched junction bases numbered 4, after V lost 4 bases and J lost 0 bases. The CDR3 runs to 16 residues. Germline CDR1 reads MNHNS; CDR2 reads SASEGT.

The V gene is TRBV5-1, the J gene TRBJ2-3, with TRBD2 identical over 7 bases. The germline V gene has CDR1 SGHRS and CDR2 YFSETQ. Unmatched junction bases numbered 2, after V lost 0 bases and J lost 4 bases. This CDR3 is 14 amino acids long. The CDR3 reads CASSLARGADTQYF. The CDR3 bases are TGCGCCAGCAGCTTGGCCCGGGGGGCAGATACGCAGTATTTT.

The chain couples TRBV5-1 to TRBJ1-1, with D perhaps matching TRBD1 (5 bases). From germline, CDR1 is SGHRS and CDR2 YFSETQ. V was pared by 0 bases and J by 2 bases, with 17 bases between. The CDR3 runs to 17 residues. CDR3 protein: CASSLATGPGINTEAFF. As DNA, the CDR3 is TGCGCCAGCAGCTTGGCCACAGGTCCTGGAATCAACACTGAAGCTTTCTTT.